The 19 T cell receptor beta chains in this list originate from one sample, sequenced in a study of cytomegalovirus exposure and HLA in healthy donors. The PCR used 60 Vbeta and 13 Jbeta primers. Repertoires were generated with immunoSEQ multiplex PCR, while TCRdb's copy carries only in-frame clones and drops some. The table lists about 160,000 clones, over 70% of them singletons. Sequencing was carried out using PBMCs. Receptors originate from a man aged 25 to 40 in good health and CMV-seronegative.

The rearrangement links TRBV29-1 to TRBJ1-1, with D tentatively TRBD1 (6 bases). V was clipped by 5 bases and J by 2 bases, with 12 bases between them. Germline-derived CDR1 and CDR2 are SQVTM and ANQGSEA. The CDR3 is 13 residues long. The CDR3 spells CSVKRTVNTEAFF. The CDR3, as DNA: TGCAGCGTTAAAAGGACAGTTAACACTGAAGCTTTCTTT. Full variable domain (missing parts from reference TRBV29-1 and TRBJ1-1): SAVISQKPSRDICQRGTSLTIQCQVDSQVTMMFWYRQQPGQSLTLIATANQGSEATYESGFVIDKFPISRPNLTFSTLTVSNMSPEDSSIYLCSVKRTVNTEAFFGQGTRLTVV.

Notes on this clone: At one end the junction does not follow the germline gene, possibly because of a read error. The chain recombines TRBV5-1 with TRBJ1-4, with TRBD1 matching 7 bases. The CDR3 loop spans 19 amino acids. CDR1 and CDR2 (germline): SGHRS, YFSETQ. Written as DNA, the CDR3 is TGCGCCAGCAGCTTGGGAATCTCGGGAAAAGGGGGCAAGGACGAAAAACTGTCTTTT. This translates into CASSLGISGKGGKDEKLSF.

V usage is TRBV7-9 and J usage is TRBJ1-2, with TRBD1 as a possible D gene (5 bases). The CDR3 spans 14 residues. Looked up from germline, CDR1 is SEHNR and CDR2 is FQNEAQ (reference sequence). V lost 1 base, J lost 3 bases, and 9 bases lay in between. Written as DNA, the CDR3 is TGTGCCAGCAGCTTAGGCGGGGGGGACTATGGCTACACCTTC. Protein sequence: CASSLGGGDYGYTF.

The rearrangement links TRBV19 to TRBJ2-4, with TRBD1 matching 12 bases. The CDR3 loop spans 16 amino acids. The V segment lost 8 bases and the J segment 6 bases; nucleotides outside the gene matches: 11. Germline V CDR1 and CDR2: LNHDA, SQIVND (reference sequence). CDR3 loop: CASAIGTGGASNIQYF. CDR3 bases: TGTGCCAGTGCAATAGGGACAGGGGGCGCCTCAAACATTCAGTACTTC. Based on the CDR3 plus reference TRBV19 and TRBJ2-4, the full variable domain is DGGITQSPKYLFRKEGQNVTLSCEQNLNHDAMYWYRQDPGQGLRLIYYSQIVNDFQKGDIAEGYSVSREKKESFPLTVTSAQKNPTAFYLCASAIGTGGASNIQYFGAGTRLSVL.

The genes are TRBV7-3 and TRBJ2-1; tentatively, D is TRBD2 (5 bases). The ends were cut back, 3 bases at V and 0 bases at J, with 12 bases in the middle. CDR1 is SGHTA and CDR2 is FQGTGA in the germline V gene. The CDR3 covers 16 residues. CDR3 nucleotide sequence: TGTGCCAGCAGCTTGGACTTTCCCAGCTCCTACAATGAGCAGTTCTTC. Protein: CASSLDFPSSYNEQFF.

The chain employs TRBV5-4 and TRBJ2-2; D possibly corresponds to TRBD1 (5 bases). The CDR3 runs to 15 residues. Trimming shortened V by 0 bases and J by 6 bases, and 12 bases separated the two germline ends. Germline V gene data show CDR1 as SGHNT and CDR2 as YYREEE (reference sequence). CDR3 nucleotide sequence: TGTGCCAGCAGCTTGGAAGGGGTACGAGCCGGGGAGCTGTTTTTT. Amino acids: CASSLEGVRAGELFF.

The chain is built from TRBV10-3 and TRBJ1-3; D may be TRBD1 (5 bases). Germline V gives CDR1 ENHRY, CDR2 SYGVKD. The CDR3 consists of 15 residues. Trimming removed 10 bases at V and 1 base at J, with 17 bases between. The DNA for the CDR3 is TGTGCCACCCGCCCCACCAGGGAATCTGGAAACACCATATATTTT. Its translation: CATRPTRESGNTIYF.

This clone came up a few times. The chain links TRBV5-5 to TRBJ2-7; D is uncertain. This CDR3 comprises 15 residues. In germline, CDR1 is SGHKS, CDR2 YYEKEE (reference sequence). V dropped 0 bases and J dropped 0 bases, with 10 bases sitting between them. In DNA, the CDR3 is TGTGCCAGCAGCTTGGCTATCGCGAGCTCCTACGAGCAGTACTTC. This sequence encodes CASSLAIASSYEQYF.

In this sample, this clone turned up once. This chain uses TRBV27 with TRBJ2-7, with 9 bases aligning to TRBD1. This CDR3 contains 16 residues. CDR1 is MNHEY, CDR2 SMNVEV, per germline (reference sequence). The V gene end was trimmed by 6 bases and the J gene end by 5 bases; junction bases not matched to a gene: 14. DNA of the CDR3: TGTGCCAGCAGCCCTCGGACGGGACAGGGTCACCACGAGCAGTACTTC. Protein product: CASSPRTGQGHHEQYF.

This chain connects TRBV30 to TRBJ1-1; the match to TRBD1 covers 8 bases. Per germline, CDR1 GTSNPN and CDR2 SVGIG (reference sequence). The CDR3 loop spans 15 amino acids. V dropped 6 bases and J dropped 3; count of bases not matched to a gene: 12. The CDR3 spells CACTPPQGGYTEAFF. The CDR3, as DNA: TGTGCCTGCACCCCCCCACAGGGGGGCTACACTGAAGCTTTCTTT. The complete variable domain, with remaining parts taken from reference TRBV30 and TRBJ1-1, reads SQTIHQWPATLVQPVGSPLSLECTVEGTSNPNLYWYRQAAGRGLQLLFYSVGIGQISSEVPQNLSASRPQDRQFILSSKKLLLSDSGFYLCACTPPQGGYTEAFFGQGTRLTVV.

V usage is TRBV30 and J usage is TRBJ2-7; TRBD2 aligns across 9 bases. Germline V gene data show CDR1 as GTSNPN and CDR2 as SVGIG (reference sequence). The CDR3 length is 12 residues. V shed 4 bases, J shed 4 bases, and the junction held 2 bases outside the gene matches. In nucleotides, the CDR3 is TGTGCCTGGACTAGCGGGGTGTACGAGCAGTACTTC. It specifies CAWTSGVYEQYF.

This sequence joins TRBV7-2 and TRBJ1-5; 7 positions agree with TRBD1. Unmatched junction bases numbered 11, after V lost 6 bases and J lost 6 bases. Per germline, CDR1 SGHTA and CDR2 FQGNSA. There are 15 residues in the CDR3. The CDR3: CASSSGGRGSQPQHF. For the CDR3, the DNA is TGTGCCAGCAGTTCTGGGGGCAGGGGGAGTCAGCCCCAGCATTTT. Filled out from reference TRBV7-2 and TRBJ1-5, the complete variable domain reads GAGVSQSPSNKVTEKGKDVELRCDPISGHTALYWYRQSLGQGLEFLIYFQGNSAPDKSGLPSDRFSAERTGGSVSTLTIQRTQQEDSAVYLCASSSGGRGSQPQHFGDGTRLSIL.

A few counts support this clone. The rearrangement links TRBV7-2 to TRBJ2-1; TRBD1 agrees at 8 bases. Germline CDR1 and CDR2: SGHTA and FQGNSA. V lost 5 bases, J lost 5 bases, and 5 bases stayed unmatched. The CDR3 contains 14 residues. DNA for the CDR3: TGTGCCAGCAGCCCGAGGGACAGGAACAATGAGCAGTTCTTC. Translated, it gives CASSPRDRNNEQFF.

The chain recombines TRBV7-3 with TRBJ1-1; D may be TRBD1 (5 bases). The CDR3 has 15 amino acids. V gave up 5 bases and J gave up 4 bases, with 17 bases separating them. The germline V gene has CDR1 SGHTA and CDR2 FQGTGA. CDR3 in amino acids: CASSLGLLGLTEAFF. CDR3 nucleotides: TGTGCCAGCAGCCTAGGATTGTTGGGGCTCACTGAAGCTTTCTTT.

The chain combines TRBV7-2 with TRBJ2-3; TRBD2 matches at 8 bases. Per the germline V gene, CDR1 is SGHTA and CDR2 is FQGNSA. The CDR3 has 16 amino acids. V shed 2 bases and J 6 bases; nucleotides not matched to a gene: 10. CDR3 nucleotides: TGTGCCAGCAGCTTAACGGTCGGGGGGGCCATTGATACGCAGTATTTT. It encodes CASSLTVGGAIDTQYF.

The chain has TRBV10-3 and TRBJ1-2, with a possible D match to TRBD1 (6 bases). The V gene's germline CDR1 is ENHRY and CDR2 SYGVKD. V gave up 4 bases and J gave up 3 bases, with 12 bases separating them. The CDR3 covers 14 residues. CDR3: CAISVGASDYGYTF. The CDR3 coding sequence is TGTGCCATCAGTGTGGGGGCATCAGACTATGGCTACACCTTC.

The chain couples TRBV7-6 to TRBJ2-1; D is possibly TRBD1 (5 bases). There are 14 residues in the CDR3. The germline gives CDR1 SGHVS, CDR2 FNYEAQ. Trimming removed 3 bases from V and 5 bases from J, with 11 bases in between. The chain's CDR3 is CASSFSRANNEQFF. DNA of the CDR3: TGTGCCAGCAGCTTCTCCAGGGCAAACAATGAGCAGTTCTTC.

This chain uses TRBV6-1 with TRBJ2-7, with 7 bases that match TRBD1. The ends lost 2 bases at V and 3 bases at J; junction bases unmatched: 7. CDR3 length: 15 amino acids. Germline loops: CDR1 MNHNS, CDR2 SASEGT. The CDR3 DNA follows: TGTGCCAGCAGTGAACAGGGGGAAATTGACTACGAGCAGTACTTC. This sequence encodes CASSEQGEIDYEQYF.

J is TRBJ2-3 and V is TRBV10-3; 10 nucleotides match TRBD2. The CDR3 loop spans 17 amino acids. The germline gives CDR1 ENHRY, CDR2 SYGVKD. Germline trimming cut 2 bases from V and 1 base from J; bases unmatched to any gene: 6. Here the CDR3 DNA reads TGTGCCATCAGTGAGCCTACGAGCGGGAGGGGCACAGATACGCAGTATTTT. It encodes CAISEPTSGRGTDTQYF.